What follows are 28 T cell receptor beta chains derived from one specimen sequenced in a study of T cell responses to AZD1222 COVID-19 vaccine (dated by TCRdb to 2020 to 2023). The time point label of this sample denotes: baseline before first vaccination. Library creation used the immunoSEQ multiplex PCR assay. TCRdb mirrors the immuneACCESS table, restricted to in-frame sequences. Some clones are absent from its copies; in checked studies, under half trace to an unresolved V gene, and the reason for the others is unknown. For this sample the table gives around 100,000 clones, of which roughly 88% were detected only once. More than 4.5% of the sample rests with the top ten. The sequenced sample was peripheral blood, obtained on day 0 of AZD1222 vaccination. All receptors derive from an adult in good health.

In nucleotides, the CDR3 is TGTGCCAGCAGTGGGACAGAGGGATTCATCTATGGCTACACCTTC. The encoded protein is CASSGTEGFIYGYTF. The chain uses TRBV25-1 and TRBJ1-2; D possibly corresponds to TRBD1 (6 bases). V was clipped by 4 bases and J by 4 bases, with 16 bases between them. From germline, CDR1 is MGHDK and CDR2 SYGVNS. The CDR3 is 15 amino acids.

The chain carries TRBV12-3 or TRBV12-4 and TRBJ2-7, with TRBD2 matching over 7 bases. CDR3 length: 12 amino acids. The trim removed 8 bases at V and 4 bases at J, leaving 5 bases unmatched. The CDR3 loop reads CASSGGEYEQYF. DNA of the CDR3: TGTGCCAGCTCTGGGGGGGAGTACGAGCAGTACTTC.

This chain connects TRBV7-9 to TRBJ1-5; D is unresolved. The CDR3 is 12 residues long. Germline values: CDR1 SEHNR, CDR2 FQNEAQ (reference sequence). Deletions cut 1 base from V and 7 bases from J, with 5 bases between. CDR3 nucleotides: TGTGCCAGCAGCTTAGAGGGACAGCCCCAGCATTTT. The encoded protein is CASSLEGQPQHF.

The chain couples TRBV9 to TRBJ1-3; possibly TRBD1 for D (6 bases). Between the trimmed V and J ends, which lost 0 bases and 4 bases, there was a span of 11 bases. The CDR3 extends over 15 amino acids. Germline CDR1 is SGDLS and CDR2 is YYNGEE. The CDR3 DNA follows: TGTGCCAGCAGCGTAGGAAGGGGGGCAGGAAACACCATATATTTT. Its translation: CASSVGRGAGNTIYF.

The rearrangement uses TRBV5-4 and TRBJ1-2; 10 bases are shared with TRBD1. Trimming took 5 bases from V and 4 from J; bases not matched to a gene: 8. The CDR3 totals 15 residues. Germline V lookup: CDR1 SGHNT, CDR2 YYREEE (reference sequence). CDR3 protein: CASSTGGQGVYGYTF. CDR3 DNA: TGTGCCAGCAGTACTGGAGGACAGGGGGTCTATGGCTACACCTTC.

The V gene is TRBV11-1, the J gene TRBJ1-4, with D possibly being TRBD1 (5 bases). V was cut by 2 bases and J by 13 bases, with 14 bases left in between. CDR1 is SGHAT and CDR2 is FQDESV in the germline V gene (reference sequence). This CDR3 is 13 amino acids long. CDR3 amino acids: CASSLSGTGILFF. The CDR3 region has the DNA TGTGCCAGCAGCTTATCCGGTACAGGAATACTGTTTTTT.

This clone was detected only once. This sequence joins TRBV15 and TRBJ1-3; no definite D call. V shed 1 base and J shed 0 bases, with 10 bases lying between them. CDR3 length: 16 residues. Germline CDR1 and CDR2: LNHNV and YYDKDF (reference sequence). In nucleotides, the CDR3 is TGTGCCACCAGCAGAGGTGGGTCGAGCTCTGGAAACACCATATATTTT. The encoded protein is CATSRGGSSSGNTIYF.

This clone was picked up one time. The rearrangement joins TRBV7-8 to TRBJ2-7, with D unclear. V was pared by 2 bases and J by 3 bases, with 5 bases between. This CDR3 region has 12 residues. Germline CDR1 and CDR2: SGHVS and FQNEAQ. The CDR3 region has the DNA TGTGCCAGCAGCTTACAGCTCTACGAGCAGTACTTC. It is translated as CASSLQLYEQYF.

V usage is TRBV6-5 and J usage is TRBJ2-1, with TRBD2 matching over 11 bases. Per the germline V gene, CDR1 is MNHEY and CDR2 is SVGAGI. The CDR3 has 14 amino acids. Trimming removed 8 bases from V and 4 bases from J; junction bases left unmatched: 4. Here the CDR3 reads CASHSGGAYNEQFF. The CDR3 nucleotides read TGTGCCAGCCATAGCGGGGGGGCTTACAATGAGCAGTTCTTC.

This rearrangement joins TRBV5-6 to TRBJ2-5; a weak D match, TRBD2 (6 bases). Germline V gene sequence: CDR1 SGHDT, CDR2 YYEEEE. The CDR3 runs 14 residues. Trimming took off 4 bases at V and 2 bases at J, with 12 bases between the two ends. CDR3 protein: CASSQMDYQETQYF. The DNA of the CDR3 is TGTGCCAGCAGCCAAATGGACTATCAAGAGACCCAGTACTTC.

The chain combines TRBV6-6 with TRBJ2-7, with 9 bases lining up with TRBD2. The V gene's germline CDR1 is MNHNY and CDR2 SVGAGI (reference sequence). This CDR3 is 16 amino acids long. Germline trimming cut 0 bases from V and 1 base from J; bases unmatched to any gene: 4. CDR3 protein: CASSYSAGGLSYEQYF. For the CDR3, the DNA is TGTGCCAGCAGTTACTCGGCGGGGGGGTTGTCCTACGAGCAGTACTTC.

This chain connects TRBV9 to TRBJ1-3, with D hard to call. The germline V gene encodes CDR1 SGDLS and CDR2 YYNGEE. The CDR3 runs to 13 residues. Trimming took 2 bases from V and 2 from J, leaving 5 bases between them. CDR3 amino acids: CASSVSPGNTIYF. The CDR3 DNA follows: TGTGCCAGCAGCGTGTCACCTGGAAACACCATATATTTT.

The chain uses TRBV9 and TRBJ1-2; perhaps TRBD1 as D (5 bases). V was clipped by 4 bases and J by 1 base, with 14 bases between them. Germline CDR1 reads SGDLS; CDR2 reads YYNGEE. The CDR3 consists of 15 residues. Here the CDR3 DNA reads TGTGCCAGCAGCATCGAAGGGACCCTTAACTATGGCTACACCTTC. It codes for CASSIEGTLNYGYTF.

This chain uses TRBV18 with TRBJ2-3, with 7 positions matching TRBD2. With 6 bases clipped from V and 0 bases from J, the junction kept 9 bases outside the gene matches. The CDR3 runs 16 residues. Germline CDR1 and CDR2: KGHSH and LQKENI. DNA of the CDR3: TGTGCCAGCTCCTCAGGCGGGGGACTCAGCACAGATACGCAGTATTTT. Residues: CASSSGGGLSTDTQYF.

The genes are TRBV30 and TRBJ1-5, with 9 bases that match TRBD1. This CDR3 comprises 14 residues. Germline loops: CDR1 GTSNPN, CDR2 SVGIG (reference sequence). The V and J ends lost 1 base and 6 bases, in that order; junction bases with no gene match: 4. This CDR3 is CAWSEDRGGQPQHF. Here the CDR3 DNA reads TGTGCCTGGAGTGAGGACAGGGGAGGTCAGCCCCAGCATTTT.

The chain carries TRBV28 and TRBJ2-7, with D unresolved. Germline values: CDR1 MDHEN, CDR2 SYDVKM. The V and J ends lost 8 bases and 2 bases respectively, with 19 bases between them. There are 15 residues in the CDR3. The CDR3 loop reads CASGPLGRQAYEQYF. In DNA form, the CDR3 reads TGTGCCAGCGGACCCCTGGGCAGGCAAGCCTACGAGCAGTACTTC.

This clone is a singleton in its sample. The V call is TRBV24-1, the J call TRBJ2-2; D is perhaps TRBD1 (5 bases). The CDR3 contains 14 residues. Deletions cut 7 bases from V and 3 bases from J, with 11 bases between. Per germline, CDR1 KGHDR and CDR2 SFDVKD. CDR3 region: CATSARADTGELFF. The CDR3 region has the DNA TGTGCCACCAGCGCCAGGGCGGACACCGGGGAGCTGTTTTTT.

The J gene is TRBJ1-5, the V gene TRBV28, with a weak D call TRBD1 (6 bases). Germline-derived CDR1 and CDR2 are MDHEN and SYDVKM. Trimming left V 2 bases short and J 4 bases short, with 12 bases between. There are 15 residues in the CDR3. This chain's CDR3 is CASSLTGAINQPQHF. The CDR3 nucleotides read TGTGCCAGCAGTTTAACGGGGGCGATAAATCAGCCCCAGCATTTT. Full variable domain (remainder filled in from reference TRBV28 and TRBJ1-5): DVKVTQSSRYLVKRTGEKVFLECVQDMDHENMFWYRQDPGLGLRLIYFSYDVKMKEKGDIPEGYSVSREKKERFSLILESASTNQTSMYLCASSLTGAINQPQHFGDGTRLSIL.

This chain uses TRBV18 with TRBJ1-2; 7 bases agree with TRBD1. The CDR3 extends over 13 amino acids. The germline V gene encodes CDR1 KGHSH and CDR2 LQKENI. The V gene end was trimmed by 4 bases and the J gene end by 4 bases; junction bases not matched to a gene: 3. In DNA, the CDR3 is TGTGCCAGCTCACGGGACAGCCCCTATGGCTACACCTTC. This translates into CASSRDSPYGYTF.

CDR3 in amino acids: CASSLDRNTEAFF. As DNA, the CDR3 is TGCGCCAGCAGCTTGGACAGGAACACTGAAGCTTTCTTT. The rearrangement links TRBV5-1 to TRBJ1-1; unclear D gene. V gave up 0 bases and J gave up 1 base, with 4 bases separating them. CDR1 is SGHRS and CDR2 is YFSETQ in the germline V gene. The length of the CDR3 is 13 residues.

This rearrangement joins TRBV30 to TRBJ1-5; a possible D gene is TRBD1 (5 bases). The germline V gene has CDR1 GTSNPN and CDR2 SVGIG (reference sequence). V lost 4 bases to trimming and J lost 5 bases, with 12 bases between them. This CDR3 has 13 amino acids. The CDR3: CAWTGQIDQPQHF. Here the CDR3 DNA reads TGTGCCTGGACAGGACAAATTGATCAGCCCCAGCATTTT.

This chain joins TRBV5-1 and TRBJ1-4; no clear D gene. The CDR3 contains 16 residues. Looked up from germline, CDR1 is SGHRS and CDR2 is YFSETQ. V was trimmed by 0 bases and J by 0 bases, leaving 9 bases between them. The CDR3, as DNA: TGCGCCAGCAGCTTGGGGACCGCTGCAACTAATGAAAAACTGTTTTTT. This encodes CASSLGTAATNEKLFF.

The chain recombines TRBV6-2 or TRBV6-3 with TRBJ1-2; no clear D gene. This CDR3 is 15 amino acids long. V lost 6 bases to trimming and J lost 8 bases, with 22 bases between them. CDR1 MNHEY and CDR2 SVGEGT come from the germline V gene. The CDR3 is CASSPSTTTVYGYTF. The CDR3 nucleotides are TGTGCCAGCAGCCCCTCCACGACAACAGTTTACGGCTACACCTTC.

The rearrangement uses TRBV4-1 and TRBJ1-6; weak D call: TRBD1 (6 bases). Germline V gene lookup returns CDR1 MGHRA and CDR2 YSYEKL. The CDR3 runs to 10 residues. V was pared by 5 bases and J by 16 bases, with 9 bases between. CDR3: CASSGTGLHF. CDR3 bases: TGCGCCAGCAGCGGAACAGGGCTCCACTTT.

V gene TRBV10-3 combines with J gene TRBJ1-6; the D is unclear. Trimming shortened V by 8 bases and J by 7 bases, and 9 bases separated the two germline ends. The CDR3 has 12 amino acids. Per the germline V gene, CDR1 is ENHRY and CDR2 is SYGVKD. The CDR3 loop reads CAIGGSNSPLHF. In DNA form, the CDR3 reads TGTGCCATCGGTGGGTCGAATTCACCCCTCCACTTT.

J is TRBJ2-6 and V is TRBV5-5; no clear D. Germline V gives CDR1 SGHKS, CDR2 YYEKEE (reference sequence). Deletions cut 3 bases from V and 1 base from J, with 8 bases between. There are 15 residues in the CDR3. The CDR3 sequence: CASSWGTSGANVLTF. In nucleotides, the CDR3 is TGTGCCAGCAGCTGGGGAACGTCTGGGGCCAACGTCCTGACTTTC.

The genes are TRBV12-3 or TRBV12-4 and TRBJ2-7; maybe TRBD1 (5 bases). V lost 6 bases, J lost 5 bases, and 11 bases lay in between. The length of the CDR3 is 12 residues. This CDR3 reads CASSSLGDEQYF. The DNA for the CDR3 is TGTGCCAGCAGCTCGTTAGGGGACGAGCAGTACTTC.

The chain uses TRBV2 and TRBJ1-4, with D hard to call. Trimming cost V 4 bases and J 8 bases, with 17 bases left between them. Per germline, CDR1 SNHLY and CDR2 FYNNEI. This CDR3 region has 15 residues. This CDR3 reads CASSVAATSAEKLFF. The CDR3, as DNA: TGTGCCAGCAGTGTGGCAGCCACTTCAGCCGAAAAACTGTTTTTT.